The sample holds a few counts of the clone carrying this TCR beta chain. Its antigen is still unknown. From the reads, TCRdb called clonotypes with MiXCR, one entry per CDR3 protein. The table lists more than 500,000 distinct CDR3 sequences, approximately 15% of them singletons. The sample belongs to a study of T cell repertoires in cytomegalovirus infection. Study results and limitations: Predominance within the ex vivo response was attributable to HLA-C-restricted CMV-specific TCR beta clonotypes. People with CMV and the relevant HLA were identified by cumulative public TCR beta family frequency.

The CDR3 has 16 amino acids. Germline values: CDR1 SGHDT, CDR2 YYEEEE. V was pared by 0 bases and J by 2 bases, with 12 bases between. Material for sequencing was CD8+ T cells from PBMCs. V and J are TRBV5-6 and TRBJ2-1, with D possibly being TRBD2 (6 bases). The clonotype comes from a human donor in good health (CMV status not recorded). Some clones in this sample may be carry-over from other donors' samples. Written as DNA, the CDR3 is TGTGCCAGCAGCTTGGCCACGGGGGAGCCCTACAATGAGCAGTTCTTC. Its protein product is CASSLATGEPYNEQFF.